One sample yielded the 21 T cell receptor beta chains listed below, sequenced in a study of cytomegalovirus exposure and HLA in healthy donors. 13 Jbeta primers and 60 Vbeta primers were used for the PCR. Assay: immunoSEQ multiplex PCR; the TCRdb copy retains only in-frame clones and omits some. Of fewer than 150,000 clones in the sample, 77% were seen once. The sequenced material came from PBMCs. The receptor source for this set is a woman between 50 and 59 years old in good health and CMV-seronegative.

The chain's CDR3 is CASRTGTGSPLHF. The DNA for the CDR3 is TGTGCCAGCAGGACAGGGACGGGGTCACCCCTCCACTTT. The J gene is TRBJ1-6, the V gene TRBV2; TRBD1 aligns across 7 bases. The CDR3 runs to 13 residues. Germline-derived CDR1 and CDR2 are SNHLY and FYNNEI. With 6 bases clipped from V and 10 bases from J, the junction kept 6 bases outside the gene matches.

The chain employs TRBV9 and TRBJ2-3; TRBD2 matches at 8 bases. The junction had 3 bases not matched to a gene; V was cut back by 0 bases and J by 6 bases. The length of the CDR3 is 14 residues. Germline CDR1 SGDLS, CDR2 YYNGEE. In DNA form, the CDR3 reads TGTGCCAGCAGCGTAGACGGGGGGGGTGATACGCAGTATTTT. This translates into CASSVDGGGDTQYF.

The chain combines TRBV30 with TRBJ2-7; perhaps TRBD2 as D (6 bases). The V gene's germline CDR1 is GTSNPN and CDR2 SVGIG (reference sequence). CDR3 length equals 14 residues. Trimming removed 2 bases from V and 2 bases from J, with 13 bases in between. Here the CDR3 DNA reads TGTGCCTGGAGTTCGGGACTGCCCCCCTACGAGCAGTACTTC. This encodes CAWSSGLPPYEQYF.

DNA of the CDR3: TGTGCCAGCACCCCCCCAGGGGGCCGCTCCTACAATGAGCAGTTCTTC. Encoded protein: CASTPPGGRSYNEQFF. The J gene is TRBJ2-1, the V gene TRBV6-6, with 8 bases lining up with TRBD1. Germline loops: CDR1 MNHNY, CDR2 SVGAGI (reference sequence). V lost 7 bases, J lost 0 bases, and 8 bases stayed unmatched. This CDR3 has 16 residues.

V usage is TRBV10-2 and J usage is TRBJ1-2, with D possibly being TRBD1 (5 bases). CDR1 is WSHSY, CDR2 SAAADI, per germline. The CDR3 consists of 14 residues. V was shortened by 2 bases and J by 4 bases, with 11 bases between the two germline ends. CDR3 sequence (DNA): TGCGCCAGCAGTGAGAACGGCAGGGCCTATGGCTACACCTTC. It codes for CASSENGRAYGYTF.

The V and J genes are TRBV5-1 and TRBJ2-1, with 9 bases that match TRBD2. V trimming: 5 bases; J trimming: 1 base; junction bases outside the gene matches: 7. The CDR3 is made up of 16 amino acids. In germline, CDR1 is SGHRS, CDR2 YFSETQ. CDR3 residues: CASSPDAGGSYNEQFF. The CDR3 nucleotides read TGCGCCAGCAGTCCCGATGCGGGGGGGTCCTACAATGAGCAGTTCTTC.

V and J are TRBV5-1 and TRBJ2-1; 12 bases map to TRBD2. J gave up 5 bases and V 0 bases, and 3 bases lay outside the gene matches. The CDR3 runs to 16 residues. Germline lookup yields CDR1 SGHRS and CDR2 YFSETQ. CDR3 amino acids: CASSLVTSGRNNEQFF. CDR3 DNA: TGCGCCAGCAGCTTGGTGACTAGCGGGAGAAACAATGAGCAGTTCTTC. The entire variable domain, with the rest obtained from reference TRBV5-1 and TRBJ2-1, is as follows: KAGVTQTPRYLIKTRGQQVTLSCSPISGHRSVSWYQQTPGQGLQFLFEYFSETQRNKGNFPGRFSGRQFSNSRSEMNVSTLELGDSALYLCASSLVTSGRNNEQFFGPGTRLTVL.

The chain uses TRBV10-2 and TRBJ2-3; D remains ambiguous. Between the trimmed V and J ends, which lost 3 bases and 0 bases, there was a span of 13 bases. Germline V lookup: CDR1 WSHSY, CDR2 SAAADI. The CDR3 is 16 residues long. CDR3 sequence (DNA): TGCGCCAGCAGTGATCCGACAACGTCTAGCACAGATACGCAGTATTTT. It encodes CASSDPTTSSTDTQYF.

This clone has just a few counts. The V and J genes are TRBV29-1 and TRBJ1-2; possible D gene TRBD1, 5 bases. Deletions cut 5 bases from V and 3 bases from J, with 7 bases between. Germline V lookup: CDR1 SQVTM, CDR2 ANQGSEA. The CDR3 length is 11 residues. CDR3 sequence: CSVWGDYGYTF. The CDR3 region has the DNA TGCAGCGTTTGGGGGGACTATGGCTACACCTTC.

The chain links TRBV18 to TRBJ2-7; perhaps TRBD1 as D (5 bases). Germline values: CDR1 KGHSH, CDR2 LQKENI. The length of the CDR3 is 16 residues. The V and J ends lost 3 bases and 3 bases respectively, with 18 bases between them. The CDR3, as DNA: TGTGCCAGCTCACCGCTCGAGACAGTCTTAGGCTACGAGCAGTACTTC. As protein: CASSPLETVLGYEQYF. Supplemented by reference TRBV18 and TRBJ2-7, the full variable domain reads NAGVMQNPRHLVRRRGQEARLRCSPMKGHSHVYWYRQLPEEGLKFMVYLQKENIIDESGMPKERFSAEFPKEGPSILRIQQVVRGDSAAYFCASSPLETVLGYEQYFGPGTRLTVT.

The chain employs TRBV28 and TRBJ1-4, with 9 bases matching TRBD1. J gave up 2 bases and V 5 bases, and 0 bases lay outside the gene matches. Germline V lookup: CDR1 MDHEN, CDR2 SYDVKM. The CDR3 runs to 14 residues. The CDR3 loop reads CASSGQGTNEKLFF. The DNA of the CDR3 is TGTGCCAGCAGTGGACAGGGGACTAATGAAAAACTGTTTTTT. The variable domain in full, completed from reference TRBV28 and TRBJ1-4, reads DVKVTQSSRYLVKRTGEKVFLECVQDMDHENMFWYRQDPGLGLRLIYFSYDVKMKEKGDIPEGYSVSREKKERFSLILESASTNQTSMYLCASSGQGTNEKLFFGSGTQLSVL.

The V and J genes are TRBV12-2 and TRBJ1-1. TRBV12-2 is deemed a pseudogene. There are 16 residues in the CDR3. The CDR3 DNA reads TGTGCAAGTCGCTACCCTCTTCTAGTCGAAACCACTGAAGCTTTCTTT. Protein product: CASRYPLLVETTEAFF.

This sequence joins TRBV2 and TRBJ2-7; TRBD1 might be the D (5 bases). V was pared by 6 bases and J by 8 bases, with 11 bases between. Germline CDR1 and CDR2: SNHLY and FYNNEI. This CDR3 is built from 11 residues. The CDR3 DNA reads as TGTGCCAGCAGGGGGCCTGGGAAGCAGTACTTC. The encoded protein is CASRGPGKQYF.

Concerning this clone itself: An end of the junction differs from the germline gene, which may be a read error. The chain is built from TRBV5-1 and TRBJ1-2; D is perhaps TRBD1 (6 bases). The CDR3 length is 14 residues. Per germline, CDR1 SGHRS and CDR2 YFSETQ. CDR3 nucleotide sequence: TGCGCCAGCAGCTTTAGGGGGGGAGAGGATGGCTGCACCTTC. Residues: CASSFRGGEDGCTF.

The V call is TRBV7-9, the J call TRBJ1-3; 9 nucleotides line up with TRBD1. Trimming removed 7 bases from V and 6 bases from J; junction bases left unmatched: 4. The CDR3 runs 13 residues. The germline V gene has CDR1 SEHNR and CDR2 FQNEAQ (reference sequence). This CDR3 reads CASTRDRVNTIYF. The CDR3 DNA follows: TGTGCCAGCACCCGGGACAGGGTAAACACCATATATTTT.

The chain links TRBV6-1 to TRBJ2-6; no clear D. CDR1 and CDR2 from the germline V gene are MNHNS and SASEGT. V lost 7 bases and J lost 4, with 8 bases in between. The CDR3 is 13 amino acids. CDR3 sequence reads: CASTSAGANVLTF. The CDR3 DNA reads as TGTGCCAGCACTAGTGCCGGGGCCAACGTCCTGACTTTC.

The CDR3 protein is CASSFSQGETQYF. CDR3 nucleotides: TGTGCCAGCAGCTTTTCGCAGGGGGAGACCCAGTACTTC. The genes are TRBV7-3 and TRBJ2-5; the D gene is possibly TRBD1 (6 bases). Germline V gene lookup returns CDR1 SGHTA and CDR2 FQGTGA. V was shortened by 3 bases and J by 5 bases, with 10 bases between the two germline ends. This CDR3 spans 13 amino acids.

This chain joins TRBV4-3 and TRBJ2-7; D not certain. CDR3 length equals 14 residues. Trimming took 0 bases from V and 2 from J, leaving 8 bases between them. CDR1 and CDR2 from the germline V gene are LGHNA and YSLEER. CDR3 in amino acids: CASSQDLQAYEQYF. DNA for the CDR3: TGCGCCAGCAGCCAAGATCTCCAGGCCTACGAGCAGTACTTC.

This clone turned up a few times. CDR3 loop: CASSTGGNLVTGELFF. In DNA form, the CDR3 reads TGTGCCAGTAGTACCGGAGGGAATTTGGTCACCGGGGAGCTGTTTTTT. The V call is TRBV19, the J call TRBJ2-2, with D possibly TRBD2 on 6 matching bases. In germline, CDR1 is LNHDA, CDR2 SQIVND (reference sequence). This CDR3 region has 16 residues. Trimming took 4 bases from V and 4 from J, leaving 16 bases between them.

The chain carries TRBV6-4 and TRBJ2-1; D remains ambiguous. The V and J ends lost 0 bases and 7 bases respectively, with 19 bases between them. CDR1 and CDR2 from the germline V gene are MRHNA and SNTAGT. The CDR3 runs to 17 residues. The CDR3, as DNA: TGTGCCAGCAGTGACTCGAGACACCTCTTATTGATGAATGAGCAGTTCTTC. It specifies CASSDSRHLLLMNEQFF.

This CDR3 reads CASRRDRRTGELFF. CDR3 sequence (DNA): TGTGCCAGTAGACGGGACAGGAGGACCGGGGAGCTGTTTTTT. V is TRBV19 and J is TRBJ2-2, with 8 bases aligning to TRBD1. The trim removed 6 bases at V and 5 bases at J, leaving 5 bases unmatched. The CDR3 is 14 amino acids. Germline V CDR1 and CDR2: LNHDA, SQIVND (reference sequence).